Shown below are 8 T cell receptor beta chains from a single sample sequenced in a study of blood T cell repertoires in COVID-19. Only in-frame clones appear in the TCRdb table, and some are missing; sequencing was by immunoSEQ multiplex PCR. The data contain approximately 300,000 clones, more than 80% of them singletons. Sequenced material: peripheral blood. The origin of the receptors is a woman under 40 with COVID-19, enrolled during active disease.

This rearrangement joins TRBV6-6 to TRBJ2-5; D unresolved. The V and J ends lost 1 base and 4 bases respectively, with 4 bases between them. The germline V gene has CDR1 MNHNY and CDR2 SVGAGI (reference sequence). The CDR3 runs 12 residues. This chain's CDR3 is CASSYLAETQYF. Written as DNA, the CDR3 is TGTGCCAGCAGTTACTTAGCAGAGACCCAGTACTTC.

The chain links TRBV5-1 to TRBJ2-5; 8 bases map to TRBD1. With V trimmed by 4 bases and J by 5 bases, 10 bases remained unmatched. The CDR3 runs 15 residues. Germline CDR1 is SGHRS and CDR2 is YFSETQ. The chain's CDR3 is CASSRTGLMGETQYF. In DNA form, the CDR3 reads TGCGCCAGCAGCAGGACAGGGTTGATGGGGGAGACCCAGTACTTC.

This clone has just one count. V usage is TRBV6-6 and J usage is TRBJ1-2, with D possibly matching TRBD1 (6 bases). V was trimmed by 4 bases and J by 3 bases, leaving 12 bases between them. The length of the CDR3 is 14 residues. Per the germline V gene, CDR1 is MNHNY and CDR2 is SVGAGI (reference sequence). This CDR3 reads CASSSLQGYYGYTF. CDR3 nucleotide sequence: TGTGCCAGCAGTTCACTACAGGGTTACTATGGCTACACCTTC.

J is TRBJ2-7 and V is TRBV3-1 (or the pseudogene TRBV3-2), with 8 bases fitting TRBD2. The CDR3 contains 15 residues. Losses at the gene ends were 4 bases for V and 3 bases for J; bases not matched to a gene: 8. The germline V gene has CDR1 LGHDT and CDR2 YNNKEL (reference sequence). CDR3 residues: CASSRKLAEYYEQYF. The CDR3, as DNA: TGTGCCAGCAGCCGAAAACTAGCGGAGTACTACGAGCAGTACTTC.

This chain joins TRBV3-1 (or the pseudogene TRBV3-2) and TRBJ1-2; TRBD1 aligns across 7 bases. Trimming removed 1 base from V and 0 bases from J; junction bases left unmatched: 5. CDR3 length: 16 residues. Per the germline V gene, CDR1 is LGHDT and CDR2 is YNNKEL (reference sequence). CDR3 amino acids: CASSQGRGRANYGYTF. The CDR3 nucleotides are TGTGCCAGCAGCCAAGGGAGGGGGCGAGCTAACTATGGCTACACCTTC.

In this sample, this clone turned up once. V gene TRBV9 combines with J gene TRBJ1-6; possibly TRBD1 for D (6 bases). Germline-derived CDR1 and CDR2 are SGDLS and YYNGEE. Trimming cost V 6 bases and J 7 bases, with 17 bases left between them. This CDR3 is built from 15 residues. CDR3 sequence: CASTTTGTQNSPLHF. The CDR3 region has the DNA TGTGCCAGCACTACAACCGGGACACAAAATTCACCCCTCCACTTT.

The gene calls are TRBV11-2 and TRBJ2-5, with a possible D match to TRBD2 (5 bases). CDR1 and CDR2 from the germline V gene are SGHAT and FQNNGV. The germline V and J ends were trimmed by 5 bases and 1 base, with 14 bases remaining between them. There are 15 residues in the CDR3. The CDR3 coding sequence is TGTGCCAGCAGCGTCGATGGAGCGGTCCAAGAGACCCAGTACTTC. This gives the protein CASSVDGAVQETQYF.

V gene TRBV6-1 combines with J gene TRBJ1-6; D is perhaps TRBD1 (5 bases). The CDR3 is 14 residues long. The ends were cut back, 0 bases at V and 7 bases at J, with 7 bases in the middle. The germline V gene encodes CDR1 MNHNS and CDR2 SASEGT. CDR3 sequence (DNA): TGTGCCAGCAGTGAAGCTAGACAGAATTCACCCCTCCACTTT. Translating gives CASSEARQNSPLHF.